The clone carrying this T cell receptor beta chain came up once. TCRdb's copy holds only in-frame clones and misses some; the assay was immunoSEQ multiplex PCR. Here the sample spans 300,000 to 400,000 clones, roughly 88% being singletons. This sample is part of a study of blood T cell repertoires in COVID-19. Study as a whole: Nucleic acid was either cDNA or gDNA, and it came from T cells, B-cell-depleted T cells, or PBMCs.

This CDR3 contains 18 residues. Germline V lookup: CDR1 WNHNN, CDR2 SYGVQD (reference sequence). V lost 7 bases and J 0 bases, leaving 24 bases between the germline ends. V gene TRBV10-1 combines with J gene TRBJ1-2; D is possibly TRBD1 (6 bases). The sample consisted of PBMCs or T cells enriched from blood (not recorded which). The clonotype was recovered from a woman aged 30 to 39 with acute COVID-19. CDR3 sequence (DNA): TGCGCCAGCACTACGGGGCGGGGGCGAAACGTCGCTAACTATGGCTACACCTTC. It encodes CASTTGRGRNVANYGYTF.